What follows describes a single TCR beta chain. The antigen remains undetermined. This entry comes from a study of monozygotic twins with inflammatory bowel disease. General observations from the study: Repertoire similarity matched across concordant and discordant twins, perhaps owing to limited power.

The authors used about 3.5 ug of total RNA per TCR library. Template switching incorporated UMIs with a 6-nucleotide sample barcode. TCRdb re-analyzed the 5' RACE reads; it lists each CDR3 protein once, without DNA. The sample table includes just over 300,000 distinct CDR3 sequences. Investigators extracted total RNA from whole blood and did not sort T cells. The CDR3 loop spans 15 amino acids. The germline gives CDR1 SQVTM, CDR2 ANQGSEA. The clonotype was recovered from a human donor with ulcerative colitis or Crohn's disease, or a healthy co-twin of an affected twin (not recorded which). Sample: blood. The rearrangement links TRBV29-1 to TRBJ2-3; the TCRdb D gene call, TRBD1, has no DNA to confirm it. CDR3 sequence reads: CSVEAHDRSRDTQYF.